Presented here are 14 T cell receptor beta chains from one specimen sequenced in a study of T cells after yellow fever vaccination. TCRdb processed the 5' RACE reads anew with MiXCR; each CDR3 protein has one entry. In the table there are 300,000 or so distinct CDR3 sequences, approximately 12% of which are singletons. This specimen consisted of CD4+ T cells sorted from PBMCs, obtained 45 days after the yellow fever booster vaccination. The origin of the receptors is a man aged 25-45 years who received the YFV17D yellow fever vaccine.

This clonotype appeared many times. This chain connects TRBV28 to TRBJ1-2, with a weak D call TRBD1 (6 bases). The germline CDR1 and CDR2 sequences are MDHEN and SYDVKM. CDR3 size: 15 residues. V shed 6 bases and J shed 1 base, with 15 bases lying between them. The CDR3 is CASRSQDRSNYGYTF. In nucleotides, the CDR3 is TGTGCCAGCAGAAGCCAAGACAGGAGTAACTATGGCTACACCTTC.

The table lists this clonotype with a few counts. The rearrangement links TRBV10-3 to TRBJ2-2; weak D call: TRBD2 (6 bases). Germline V gene lookup returns CDR1 ENHRY and CDR2 SYGVKD. The CDR3 totals 12 residues. Trimming pared 9 bases from V and 6 bases from J, leaving 11 bases between. The CDR3 bases are TGTGCCATTGGTCCGGGGGCCGGGGAGCTGTTTTTT. Translation gives CAIGPGAGELFF.

This clonotype was observed a few times. A read error may account for a junction end that differs from germline. The rearrangement uses TRBV20-1 and TRBJ1-3; D may be TRBD1 (5 bases). Germline V CDR1 and CDR2: DFQATT, SNEGSKA (reference sequence). The CDR3 extends over 12 amino acids. This chain's CDR3 is CSARGPGNTIYF. The CDR3 DNA is TGCAGTGCTCGGGGACCTGGGAACACCATATATTTT.

This clonotype was observed a handful of times. This chain connects TRBV11-2 to TRBJ2-1; D call uncertain. The V end was cut by 5 bases, the J end by 5 bases, with 13 bases between. This CDR3 has 14 amino acids. Germline CDR1 and CDR2: SGHAT and FQNNGV. CDR3 coding DNA: TGTGCCAGCAGCGCGCACCTGGCGGACAATGAGCAGTTCTTC. It encodes CASSAHLADNEQFF. Full variable domain (remainder filled in from reference TRBV11-2 and TRBJ2-1): EAGVAQSPRYKIIEKRQSVAFWCNPISGHATLYWYQQILGQGPKLLIQFQNNGVVDDSQLPKDRFSAERLKGVDSTLKIQPAKLEDSAVYLCASSAHLADNEQFFGPGTRLTVL.

This clonotype has more than one count but fewer than ten. Here the CDR3 reads CASSQVKPGTVAFF. The DNA of the CDR3 is TGTGCCAGCAGCCAAGTTAAACCAGGGACAGTAGCTTTCTTT. This chain joins TRBV3-1 and TRBJ1-1; 7 bases line up with TRBD1. This CDR3 comprises 14 residues. Trimming cost V 1 base and J 10 bases; bases outside gene matches: 9. From germline, CDR1 is LGHDT and CDR2 YNNKEL (reference sequence).

This clonotype was seen more than once but under ten times. The chain employs TRBV10-2 and TRBJ2-3; no clear D gene. Germline CDR1 WSHSY, CDR2 SAAADI. Deletions cut 7 bases from V and 5 bases from J, with 4 bases between. This CDR3 region has 10 residues. This CDR3 is CASIGDTQYF. CDR3 DNA sequence: TGCGCCAGCATTGGAGATACGCAGTATTTT.

This clonotype came up a few times. The chain has TRBV18 and TRBJ2-6; TRBD1 agrees at 7 bases. V lost 2 bases, J lost 2 bases, and 9 bases stayed unmatched. CDR3 length: 18 residues. CDR1 is KGHSH and CDR2 is LQKENI in the germline V gene. The CDR3 region has the DNA TGTGCCAGCTCACCAATAGGGACAGATTTGACTGGGGCCAACGTCCTGACTTTC. The encoded protein is CASSPIGTDLTGANVLTF.

Only a few counts were recorded for this clonotype. V usage is TRBV7-9 and J usage is TRBJ2-1; 10 bases align to TRBD2. Germline loops: CDR1 SEHNR, CDR2 FQNEAQ (reference sequence). CDR3 length: 15 residues. Germline trimming cut 3 bases from V and 5 bases from J; bases unmatched to any gene: 4. The CDR3 loop reads CASSFRTSGHNEQFF. The CDR3 nucleotides are TGTGCCAGCAGCTTCCGGACTAGCGGCCACAATGAGCAGTTCTTC.

This clonotype has only a few counts. The chain recombines TRBV9 with TRBJ2-3; maybe TRBD2 (5 bases). Germline V gives CDR1 SGDLS, CDR2 YYNGEE. V was shortened by 0 bases and J by 3 bases, with 14 bases between the two germline ends. This CDR3 comprises 16 residues. DNA of the CDR3: TGTGCCAGCAGCGTAGTGGGAGTAAGAGGGACAGATACGCAGTATTTT. Amino acids: CASSVVGVRGTDTQYF.

This clonotype was seen only a few times. The rearrangement joins TRBV25-1 to TRBJ2-3; 7 nucleotides line up with TRBD2. The germline V gene has CDR1 MGHDK and CDR2 SYGVNS. J was trimmed by 4 bases and V by 3 bases; bases with no gene match: 7. CDR3 length equals 15 residues. For the CDR3, the DNA is TGTGCCAGCAGTGATAAGGCAGGGAGGGCAGATACGCAGTATTTT. Residues: CASSDKAGRADTQYF.

The chain joins TRBV5-1 to TRBJ2-7; D possibly matches TRBD1 or TRBD2 (5 bases each). Trimming removed 5 bases from V and 2 bases from J, with 11 bases in between. This CDR3 has 13 residues. Germline lookup yields CDR1 SGHRS and CDR2 YFSETQ. CDR3 protein: CASRQGETYEQYF. The CDR3 region has the DNA TGCGCCAGCAGGCAGGGAGAGACCTACGAGCAGTACTTC. Full variable domain (rest looked up from reference TRBV5-1 and TRBJ2-7): KAGVTQTPRYLIKTRGQQVTLSCSPISGHRSVSWYQQTPGQGLQFLFEYFSETQRNKGNFPGRFSGRQFSNSRSEMNVSTLELGDSALYLCASRQGETYEQYFGPGTRLTVT.

Only a few counts were recorded for this clonotype. J is TRBJ2-7 and V is TRBV20-1, with a possible D match to TRBD2 (5 bases). Deletions cut 0 bases from V and 5 bases from J, with 14 bases between. Germline-derived CDR1 and CDR2 are DFQATT and SNEGSKA (reference sequence). This CDR3 spans 14 amino acids. This CDR3 reads CSARDPGVMNEQYF. CDR3 DNA sequence: TGCAGTGCTAGAGACCCCGGGGTCATGAACGAGCAGTACTTC.

V and J are TRBV6-5 and TRBJ2-6; perhaps TRBD1 as D (6 bases). Deletions cut 2 bases from V and 0 bases from J, with 11 bases between. This CDR3 has 17 amino acids. Germline V gene sequence: CDR1 MNHEY, CDR2 SVGAGI. CDR3 residues: CASSYGGTSSGANVLTF. In nucleotides, the CDR3 is TGTGCCAGCAGTTACGGGGGCACGAGCTCTGGGGCCAACGTCCTGACTTTC.

This clonotype showed up just a few times. The V gene is TRBV20-1, the J gene TRBJ2-2, with D possibly matching TRBD2 (7 bases). Trimming shortened V by 0 bases and J by 5 bases, and 13 bases separated the two germline ends. The CDR3 runs to 15 residues. Germline CDR1 reads DFQATT; CDR2 reads SNEGSKA (reference sequence). The chain's CDR3 is CSAREGGPRTGELFF. In DNA, the CDR3 is TGCAGTGCTAGAGAGGGGGGGCCTAGAACCGGGGAGCTGTTTTTT.